This T cell receptor beta chain was recovered during a study of shared clonotypes between healthy human individuals (dated by TCRdb to 2020 to 2021). About the full investigation: The cohort included a few men and two women between 18 and 49 years of age. Each donor's leukapheresis produced roughly between roughly 0.94 and 9.5 billion PBMCs. For each donor, CD4 naive and CD4 memory were each given three plates, CD8 naive was given two plates, and CD8 memory was given one plate. To increase sequencing depth and limit assay-specific biases, different laboratories used diverse techniques to prepare libraries and sequence TCR repertoires. Blood TCR repertoires of 5 or 6 healthy adults were deeply sequenced to estimate repertoire size and the extent of clonotype sharing between individuals.

The donors were healthy, HIV-negative adults with no recently reported acute infections or vaccinations. Every donor was a Caucasian adult residing in Nashville, Tennessee, USA. CD4+ T cells were enriched through magnetic negative selection, after which naive cells were positively selected on CD45RA and the remaining negative fraction served as the memory subset. Blood was obtained by leukapheresis, after which PBMCs were separated by Ficoll-Histopaque density gradient centrifugation and cryopreserved in liquid nitrogen vapor phase. Purity and quantity of every magnetically sorted T cell population were checked by analytical flow cytometry. From each sorted fraction, genomic DNA was isolated and quantified by UV absorbance on a Nanodrop 2000c. What the work shows at the level of the full study, not this receptor alone: Sampling was restricted to blood, and TCR repertoires in tissues likely differ from the TCR repertoires found in blood. Higher generation probabilities were observed for clonotypes shared by all four sorted-subset donors than for non-shared clonotypes. Larger estimated clonotype richness was generally found for naive subsets than for memory subsets. The genetic and exposure-history diversity represented was limited by the small number of donors. Sharing across several donors was observed for about 5% of naive CD4, around 3.5% of naive CD8, 2.3% of memory CD4, and around 0.4% of memory CD8 clonotypes. Pairwise subsampling indicated that sequencing depth was expected to affect the degree of clonotype sharing among donors. Incomplete sequencing was indicated by rarefaction of sorted-subset datasets, despite the large sequencing depth.

The CDR3 runs 12 residues from the cysteine to the phenylalanine. Only the CDR3 DNA stays, 36 bases, in frame from base 1. V loses 2 bases of germline sequence and J loses 2 bases, and the interval between the two ends is 3 bases. CDR1 and CDR2 (SGHTA, FQGTGA) derive from the germline V gene. On this clone: This receptor's antigen is unknown. Qualities for individual bases were not recorded, and no much larger clone is one base off.

Using the deep immunoSEQ assay, TCR CDR3 regions were amplified from genomic DNA by multiplex PCR. Extracted genomic DNA from each cell subset was spread evenly across all wells of several immunoSEQ 96-well plates, with each plate serving as a replicate. For sorted subsets, 200 to 250 ng of genomic DNA, equivalent to about 30,000 T cell genomes, went into each replicate PCR. Purified libraries were quantified with a Qubit 3.0 fluorometer, sized on a Bioanalyzer 2100, and re-quantified with the KAPA Library Quantification kit. Every immunoSEQ 96-well plate was sequenced on a dedicated single-read 150-cycle Illumina NextSeq 550 flow cell. In the authors' own workflow: The immunoSEQ output contained only junctional sequences without quality scores, so filtering could not match that applied to full-length reads. To assign V/J genes and CDR3, sequences were annotated using PyIR, a Python wrapper for IgBLAST v1.9, with IMGT germline references. Reads were filtered out if the reads had weak V/J assignments (E-value above 1e-6), no CDR3, stop codons, out-of-frame junctions, or ambiguous translated residues. V3J clonotypes were defined as sequences sharing the same inferred V gene, J gene, and CDR3 amino acid sequence. Percentage overlap between repertoires was computed as shared unique clonotypes divided by the size of the smaller repertoire. Richness of each repertoire was evaluated using RTK rarefaction, the Chao1 estimator, and Recon v2.1 estimates of unobserved clonotypes. For all TCRbeta clonotypes obtained by the gDNA method from a handful of donors, generation probabilities were computed with OLGA. TCRdb re-hosts the immuneACCESS table, in-frame sequences only. Its copies lack some clones; in the studies checked, an unresolved V gene accounts for under half of them, and the cause for the rest is not known. V and J calls plus clone size are reproduced from that table; the DNA served to infer D and trimming. Here the sample has a few million clones; over 90% occur a single time. The top ten clonotypes cover 0.3% to 0.4% of the sample.

The chain was built from TRBV7-3 and TRBJ2-5; the D gene assignment is ambiguous. The TCR comes from a man between 18 and 35 years old in good health. Some clones in this sample may be carry-over from other donors' samples. Sequencing was carried out using naive CD4+ T cells from PBMCs. The cell subset or site label, read with the paper, signifies: CD45RA+ positively selected. The DNA reads TGTGCCAGCAGCTTACCACAAGAGACCCAGTACTTC. It is translated as CASSLPQETQYF.